This section outlines one T cell receptor beta chain sequence together with its context. The CDR3 covers 12 residues. CDR1 and CDR2 from the germline V gene are LNHDA and SQIVND (reference sequence). With 7 bases removed from V and 2 bases from J, the gap between germline ends came to 8 bases. This sample was taken from a study of blood T cell repertoires in COVID-19. In the study overall: Italy, Spain and the United States were the sources of the convalescent and acute COVID-19 samples.

Sequenced by immunoSEQ multiplex PCR; TCRdb stores in-frame clones only, minus some. Among a few hundred thousand clones listed, approximately 87% were seen once. This clonotype was sampled from a woman between 45 and 60 years old who had recovered from COVID-19. The chain is built from TRBV19 and TRBJ1-2, with unresolved D. The sample taken for sequencing was PBMCs or T cells enriched from blood (not recorded which). Here the CDR3 reads CASTLSNYGYTF. In DNA form, the CDR3 reads TGTGCCAGTACCCTATCCAACTATGGCTACACCTTC.